The clone carrying this T cell receptor beta chain occurred a few times. Its antigen is not identified. The sample originates from a study of T-cell memory formation after mild COVID-19. Across the study: TCR clusters largely stayed donor specific.

It was 5'RACE with constant-segment primers that produced the TCR alpha and TCR beta cDNA libraries, which carried sample barcodes and UMIs. TCRdb reprocessed the 5' RACE reads with MiXCR, giving one entry per CDR3 protein. Altogether around 530,000 distinct CDR3 sequences are present, about 20% being singletons, with the ten largest covering approximately 8.4%. This CDR3 region has 15 residues. With 2 bases removed from V and 8 bases from J, the gap between germline ends came to 15 bases. Germline CDR1 is SEHNR and CDR2 is FQNEAQ (reference sequence). Overall study findings and caveats: Cross-reactive memory seemingly joined, as some responding clones were found in pre-infection memory. Among clones contracting day 15 to 85, CD4/CD8 was balanced, whereas later expanders leaned CD4+.

Sequencing input: PBMCs or a T cell subset sorted from them (not recorded which). The receptor was derived from an adult woman who had mild COVID-19 (a few samples of this study predate the infection). Cell type and time point are not known. This chain connects TRBV7-9 to TRBJ1-4; D unclear. In DNA, the CDR3 is TGTGCCAGCAGCTTATACCCAGAAGGCGAGGAAAAACTGTTTTTT. The encoded protein is CASSLYPEGEEKLFF.